This T cell receptor (beta chain) appears in the sequencing data of a study of T cell clonotyping in hematopoietic cell transplantation. In the study overall: Cytoreduction preceded collection of pretransplant recipient samples.

Time point specified: recipient sample about 28 days before transplant, after cytoreduction. Findings of the study overall: After transplant, recipient diversity fell while pathologically expanded clonotypes grew through day 180.

Assay: immunoSEQ multiplex PCR; the TCRdb copy retains only in-frame clones and omits some. The table records roughly 30,000 clones, under 95% of them present only once. This CDR3 has 17 amino acids. Trimming cost V 3 bases and J 0 bases; bases outside gene matches: 8. CDR1 and CDR2 from the germline V gene are MGHRA and YSYEKL. This clone was observed a single time. Its matching antigen is unknown. The sequencing used peripheral blood mononuclear cells, collected before stem cell transplant. The chain is built from TRBV4-1 and TRBJ1-2, with 9 bases matching TRBD1. The sequence was obtained from a middle-aged man with acute myeloid leukemia. Some clones in this sample may be carry-over from other donors' samples. The CDR3 reads CASSQHTGGFANYGYTF. CDR3 bases: TGCGCCAGCAGCCAGCATACAGGGGGCTTCGCTAACTATGGCTACACCTTC.